This TCR beta chain emerged from a study of cytomegalovirus exposure and HLA in healthy donors. Study information: Counted in an early data release were some 81 million unique TCRs from HLA-typed donors. Broader study findings: Later analysis identified several of the most significant clusters that appeared linked to common viral pathogens. TCR beta V- and J-gene trimming, according to a later analysis, was linked to a missense DCLRE1C variant.

Germline V gene sequence: CDR1 MNHNY, CDR2 SVGAGI (reference sequence). The V and J ends lost 4 bases and 7 bases respectively, with 17 bases between them. The CDR3 totals 16 residues. As to this clone: The target antigen is unknown.

The primer mix had 60 Vbeta and 13 Jbeta primers. Original processing methods: Approximately 11 million of tens of millions of unique TCR beta chains were shared, per a later count. Sequencing used immunoSEQ multiplex PCR; TCRdb keeps in-frame clones, though not all of them. V and J calls and clone size are copied from that table; D and trimming were computed from the DNA. The sample shows approximately 130,000 clones, 70% to 80% of them seen only once. The rearrangement links TRBV6-6 to TRBJ1-6; a possible D gene is TRBD1 (6 bases). The sample was PBMCs. This clonotype was sampled from a man aged 50-59 years in good health and CMV-seronegative. This CDR3 is CASSFWTVRFNSPLHF. The CDR3, as DNA: TGTGCCAGCAGTTTTTGGACAGTCCGGTTCAATTCACCCCTCCACTTT.